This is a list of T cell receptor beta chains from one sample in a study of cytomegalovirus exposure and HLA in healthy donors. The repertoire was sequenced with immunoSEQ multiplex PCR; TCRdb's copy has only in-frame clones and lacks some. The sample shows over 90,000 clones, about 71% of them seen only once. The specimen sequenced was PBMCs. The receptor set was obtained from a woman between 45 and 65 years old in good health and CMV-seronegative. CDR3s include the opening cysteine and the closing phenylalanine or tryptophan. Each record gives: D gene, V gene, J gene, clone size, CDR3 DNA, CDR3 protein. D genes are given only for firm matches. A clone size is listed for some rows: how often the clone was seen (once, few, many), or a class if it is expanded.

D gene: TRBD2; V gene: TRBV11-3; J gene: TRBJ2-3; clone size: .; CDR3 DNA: TGTGCCAGCAGCTTGGGACTAGCGGGAGTGTCGGCAGATACGCAGTATTTT; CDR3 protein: CASSLGLAGVSADTQYF
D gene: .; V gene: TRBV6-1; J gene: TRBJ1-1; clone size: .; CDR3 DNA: TGTGCCAGCAGTTTCCCAGGGAGGCCTGAAGCTTTCTTT; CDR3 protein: CASSFPGRPEAFF
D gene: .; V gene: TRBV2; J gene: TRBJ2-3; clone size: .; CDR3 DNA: TGTGCCAGCAGTGAAGCGCTGAGTACGCAGTATTTT; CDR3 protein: CASSEALSTQYF
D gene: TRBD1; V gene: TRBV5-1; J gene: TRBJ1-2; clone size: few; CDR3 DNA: TGCGCCAGCAGCTTGCTAGAGACAGGGGAAAGTGGCTACACCTTC; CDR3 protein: CASSLLETGESGYTF
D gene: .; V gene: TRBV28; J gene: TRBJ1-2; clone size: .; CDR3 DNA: TGTGCCAGCAGTTTACCCACGGACTTGTATGGCTACACCTTC; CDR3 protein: CASSLPTDLYGYTF
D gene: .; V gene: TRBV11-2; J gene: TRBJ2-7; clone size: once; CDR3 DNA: TGTGCCAGCAGCTTAGTGCCGGGATTGGGCTACGAGCAGTACTTC; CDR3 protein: CASSLVPGLGYEQYF
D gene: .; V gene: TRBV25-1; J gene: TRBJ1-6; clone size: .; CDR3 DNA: TGTGCCAGCAGTGACTTTAATTCACCCCTCCACTTT; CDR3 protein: CASSDFNSPLHF
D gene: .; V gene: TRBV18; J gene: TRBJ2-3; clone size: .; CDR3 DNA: TGTGCCAGCTCATCGTTGACAGGAACAAGAGGCGCAGATACGCAGTATTTT; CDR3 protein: CASSSLTGTRGADTQYF
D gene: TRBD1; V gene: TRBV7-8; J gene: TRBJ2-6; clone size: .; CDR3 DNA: TGTGCCAGCAGGTACAGGGGATGGGTCGCCTCTGGGGCCAACGTCCTGACTTTC; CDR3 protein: CASRYRGWVASGANVLTF
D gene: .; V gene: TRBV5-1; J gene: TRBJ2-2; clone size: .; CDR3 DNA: TGCGCCAGCAGCTTGGACAACTATCCCGGGGAGCTGTTTTTT; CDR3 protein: CASSLDNYPGELFF
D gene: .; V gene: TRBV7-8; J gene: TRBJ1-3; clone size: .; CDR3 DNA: TGTGCCAGCAGCGAGGAACAGGCCCTCTCTGGAAACACCATATATTTT; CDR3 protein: CASSEEQALSGNTIYF
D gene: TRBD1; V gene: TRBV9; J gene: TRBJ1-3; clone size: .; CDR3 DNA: TGTGCCAGCAGCCGCTTACAGGGGGCCGGTGGAAACACCATATATTTT; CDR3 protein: CASSRLQGAGGNTIYF
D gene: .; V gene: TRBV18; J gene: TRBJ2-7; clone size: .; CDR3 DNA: TGTGCCAGCACGGCTCAGGGCCTTAGCTCCTACGAGCAGTACTTC; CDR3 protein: CASTAQGLSSYEQYF
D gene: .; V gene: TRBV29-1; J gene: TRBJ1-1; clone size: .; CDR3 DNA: TGCAGCGCCAAACCTCGGGTGAACACTGAAGCTTTCTTT; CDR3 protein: CSAKPRVNTEAFF
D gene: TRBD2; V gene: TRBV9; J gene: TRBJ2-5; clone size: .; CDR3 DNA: TGTGCCAGCAGCGTACGGGCTAGCGGGAGATTTGGAGAGACCCAGTACTTC; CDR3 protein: CASSVRASGRFGETQYF
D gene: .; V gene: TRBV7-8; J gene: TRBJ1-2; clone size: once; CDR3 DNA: TGTGCCAGCAGCCCAGTGAGGCAGGGAATGGGTAACTATGGCTACACCTTC; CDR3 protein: CASSPVRQGMGNYGYTF
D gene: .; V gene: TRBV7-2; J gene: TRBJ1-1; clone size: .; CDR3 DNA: TGTGCCAGCAGCTTTATAGGGGCGCGGTCTTTCTTT; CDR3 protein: CASSFIGARSFF